The clone carrying this T cell receptor beta chain has more than one count but fewer than ten. This entry is derived from a study of T cells in Graves' hyperthyroidism and ophthalmopathy. The length of the CDR3 is 12 residues. Trimming at V came to 10 bases and at J to 4 bases, leaving 5 bases not matched to a gene. Germline V gene lookup returns CDR1 SGHTA and CDR2 FQGNSA. Amplified TCR beta CDR3 regions came from RNA transcripts. When the TCR CDR3 underwent first-round RT-PCR, the HTBI primer set was used. In TCRdb, the multiplex PCR reads were re-called with MiXCR into one record per CDR3 protein. The sample carries roughly 500,000 distinct CDR3 sequences, 46% recorded once.

V usage is TRBV7-2 and J usage is TRBJ2-5; TRBD2 matches 8 bases. The source material was peripheral blood or thyroid tissue (not recorded which). The TCR was taken from an adult woman with Graves' disease, either hyperthyroidism or ophthalmopathy (not recorded which). The CDR3 DNA reads as TGTACCATAGCGGGACTCTCAGAGACCCAGTACTTC. Its protein is CTIAGLSETQYF.